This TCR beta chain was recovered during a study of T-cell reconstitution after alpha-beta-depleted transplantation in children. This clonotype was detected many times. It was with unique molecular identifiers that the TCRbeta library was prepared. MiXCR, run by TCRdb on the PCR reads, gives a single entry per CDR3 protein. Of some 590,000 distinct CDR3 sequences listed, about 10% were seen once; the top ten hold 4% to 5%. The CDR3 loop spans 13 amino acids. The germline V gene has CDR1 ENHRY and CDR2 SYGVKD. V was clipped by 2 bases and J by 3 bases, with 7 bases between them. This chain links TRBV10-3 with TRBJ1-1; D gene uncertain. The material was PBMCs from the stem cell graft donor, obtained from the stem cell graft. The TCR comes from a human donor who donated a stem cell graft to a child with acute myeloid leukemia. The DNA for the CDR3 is TGTGCCATCAGTGAGCCCCAGGACACTGAAGCTTTCTTT. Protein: CAISEPQDTEAFF.